This T cell receptor (beta chain) was identified in a study of T cells in Graves' hyperthyroidism and ophthalmopathy. The CDR3 covers 12 residues. V was trimmed by 3 bases and J by 5 bases, leaving 8 bases between them. From germline, CDR1 is ENHRY and CDR2 SYGVKD. The investigators amplified TCR beta CDR3 regions from RNA transcripts. The HTBI primer set drove a first-round RT-PCR of the TCR CDR3. Using its own MiXCR run on the multiplex PCR reads, TCRdb lists one record per CDR3 protein. The top ten clones hold 7.9% of a sample with 250,000 to 300,000 distinct CDR3 sequences, 12% to 15% of them seen once. Absence of ophthalmopathy progression within 18 months defined stable Graves' hyperthyroidism. Every diagnosis used clinical symptoms, serum thyroxine and TRAb, thyroid ultrasound and orbital computed tomography. In its sample, this clonotype was seen a few times.

This TCR derives from a woman between 35 and 50 years old with Graves' hyperthyroidism. V usage is TRBV10-3 and J usage is TRBJ2-7; tentative D call: TRBD2 (6 bases). The sample comprised blood. CDR3 region: CAISDRTNEQYF. The CDR3 nucleotides read TGTGCCATCAGTGATAGGACTAACGAGCAGTACTTC.